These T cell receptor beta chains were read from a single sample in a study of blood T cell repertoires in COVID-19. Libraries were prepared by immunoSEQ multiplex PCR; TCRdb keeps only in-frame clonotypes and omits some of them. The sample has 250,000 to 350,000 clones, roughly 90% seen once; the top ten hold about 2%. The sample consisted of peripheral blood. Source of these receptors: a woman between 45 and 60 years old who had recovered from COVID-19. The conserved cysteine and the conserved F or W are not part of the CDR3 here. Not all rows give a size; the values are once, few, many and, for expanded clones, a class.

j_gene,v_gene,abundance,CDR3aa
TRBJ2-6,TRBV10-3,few,AISPPPSGRSSGANVLT
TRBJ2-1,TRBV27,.,ASSLDSQTYNEQF
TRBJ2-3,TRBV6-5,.,ASSSQQGGTQY
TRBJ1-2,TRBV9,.,ASSVGGDWGNYGYT
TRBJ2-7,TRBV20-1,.,SASTATYEQY
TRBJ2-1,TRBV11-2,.,ASSLGLGEQF
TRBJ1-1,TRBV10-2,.,ASRATPGQGIFSGTEAF
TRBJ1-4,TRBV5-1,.,ASSLSGQSLENLF
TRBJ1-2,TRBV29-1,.,SGRRQGDYGYT
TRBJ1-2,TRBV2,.,ASSPTEYGYT
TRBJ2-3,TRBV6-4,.,ASTSRQAGGLDTQY
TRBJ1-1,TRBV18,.,ASSLDRGRGNTEAF
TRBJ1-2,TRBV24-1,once,ATSPSGQGKGYGYT
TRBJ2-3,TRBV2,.,ASRERAGATDTQY
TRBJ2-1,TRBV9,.,ASSVALLAGGNEQF
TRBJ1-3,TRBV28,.,ASSLIQSGNTIY
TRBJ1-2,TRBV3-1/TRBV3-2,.,ASSQDGGNMDGYT
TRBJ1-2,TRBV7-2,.,ASSFRDRVGGYT
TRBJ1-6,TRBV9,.,ASSVDQGNSPLH
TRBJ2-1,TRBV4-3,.,ASSQAPSGVEKF
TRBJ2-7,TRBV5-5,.,ASTRTDNYEQY
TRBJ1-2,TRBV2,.,ATGDGVNYGYT
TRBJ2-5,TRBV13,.,ASSLGSAGAQY
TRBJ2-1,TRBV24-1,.,ATSEGDYNEQF
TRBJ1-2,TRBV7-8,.,ASSSTGGYT
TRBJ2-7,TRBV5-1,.,ASSLGPGQGTYEQY
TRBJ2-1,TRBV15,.,ATSSSGGRYNEQF
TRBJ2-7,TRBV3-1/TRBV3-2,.,ASSRMGTTYEQY
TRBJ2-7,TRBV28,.,ASKPLGPLYEQY
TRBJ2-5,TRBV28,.,ASRQGQETQY
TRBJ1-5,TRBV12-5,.,ASGLKGAGNQPQH
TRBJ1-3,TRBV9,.,ASSALGTHSGNTIY
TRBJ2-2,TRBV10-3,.,AISADTGELF
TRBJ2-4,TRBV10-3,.,AISESGGQGTKNIQY
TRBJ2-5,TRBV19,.,ASSISGRGTGVETQY
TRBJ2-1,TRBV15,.,ATSRGTGSGNEQF
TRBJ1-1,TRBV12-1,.,ASSSGQEDEAF
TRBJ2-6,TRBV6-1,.,ASSESVSGANVLT
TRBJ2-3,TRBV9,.,ASSGTSSSTDTQY
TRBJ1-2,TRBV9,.,ASSVDLIGGYT
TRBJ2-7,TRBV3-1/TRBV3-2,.,APGVEQY
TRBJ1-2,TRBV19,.,ASSDRGYGYT
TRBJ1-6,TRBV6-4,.,ASSDTNRGWNSPLH
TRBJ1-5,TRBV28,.,ASSMGGGQGLLGSNQPQH
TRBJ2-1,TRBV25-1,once,ASSEGLAGGRYNEQF